This T cell receptor (beta chain) was sequenced for a study of CD8 T cells in Susac syndrome. This CDR3 comprises 17 residues. With V trimmed by 7 bases and J by 4 bases, 15 bases remained unmatched. Reverse transcription of about 0.45 to 1 ug RNA was performed with random hexamers. Each CDR3 protein is one row after TCRdb ran MiXCR on the immunoSEQ multiplex PCR reads. This repertoire shows about 430,000 distinct CDR3 sequences, around 85% found once; its top ten account for around 0.12%. The sequenced sample was CD8+ T cells from PBMCs. The V call is TRBV12-3 or TRBV12-4, the J call TRBJ2-5, with 10 bases lining up with TRBD1. This TCR came from a human donor with multiple sclerosis. The CDR3 region is CASTWRPDRGLGETQYF. As DNA, the CDR3 is TGTGCCAGCACATGGAGACCCGACAGGGGGCTAGGAGAGACCCAGTACTTC.